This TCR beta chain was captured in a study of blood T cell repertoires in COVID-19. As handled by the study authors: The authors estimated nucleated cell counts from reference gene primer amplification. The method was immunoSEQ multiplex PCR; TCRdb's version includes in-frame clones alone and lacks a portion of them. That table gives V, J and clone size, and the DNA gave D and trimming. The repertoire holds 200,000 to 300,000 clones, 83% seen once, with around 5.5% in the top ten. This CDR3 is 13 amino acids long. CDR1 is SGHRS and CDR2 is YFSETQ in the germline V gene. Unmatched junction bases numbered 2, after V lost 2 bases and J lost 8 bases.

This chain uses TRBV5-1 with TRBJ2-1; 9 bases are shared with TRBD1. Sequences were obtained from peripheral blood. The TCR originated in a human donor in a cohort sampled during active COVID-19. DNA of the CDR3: TGCGCCAGCAGCTTAGACAGGGGGGATGAGCAGTTCTTC. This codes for CASSLDRGDEQFF.